A selection of T cell receptor beta chains follows, all from one sample in a study of OX40 agonist ivuxolimab in advanced cancers. Here immunoSEQ multiplex PCR was the method, and the copy in TCRdb shows in-frame clones only, minus some. Of about 43,000 clones listed, roughly 86% are singletons. The source was CD4+ or CD8+ T cells sorted from blood, collected in a trial of the OX40 agonist ivuxolimab. Every receptor here comes from an adult with an advanced solid tumor such as melanoma, head and neck, liver or kidney cancer. Both conserved end residues are part of each CDR3. A D gene is named only where the DNA matches it firmly. Clone size is given for some rows only: seen once, a few or many times, or a class if the clone is expanded.

d_gene: TRBD2
abundance: NA
len: 15
j_gene: TRBJ2-1
v_gene: TRBV2
CDR3aa: CASSEEAGGYNEQFF
CDR3nt: TGTGCCAGCAGTGAAGAAGCGGGAGGTTACAATGAGCAGTTCTTC

d_gene: NA
abundance: NA
len: 10
j_gene: TRBJ2-7
v_gene: TRBV29-1
CDR3aa: CSVEDREEYF
CDR3nt: TGCAGCGTTGAAGACAGGGAGGAGTACTTC

d_gene: NA
abundance: NA
len: 13
j_gene: TRBJ1-5
v_gene: TRBV7-9
CDR3aa: CASSLGGGQPQHF
CDR3nt: TGTGCCAGCAGCTTAGGGGGGGGCCAGCCCCAGCATTTT

d_gene: NA
abundance: NA
len: 12
j_gene: TRBJ2-1
v_gene: TRBV11-2
CDR3aa: CASSLGANEQFF
CDR3nt: TGTGCCAGCAGCTTGGGGGCCAATGAGCAGTTCTTC

d_gene: NA
abundance: few
len: 15
j_gene: TRBJ1-6
v_gene: TRBV30
CDR3aa: CAWSVALEGKSPLHF
CDR3nt: TGTGCCTGGAGTGTAGCCCTAGAGGGCAAATCACCCCTCCACTTT

d_gene: TRBD2
abundance: NA
len: 17
j_gene: TRBJ2-2
v_gene: TRBV28
CDR3aa: CASSELAGGPNTGELFF
CDR3nt: TGTGCCAGCAGTGAACTAGCGGGAGGGCCCAACACCGGGGAGCTGTTTTTT

d_gene: TRBD1
abundance: NA
len: 13
j_gene: TRBJ2-7
v_gene: TRBV27
CDR3aa: CATGDRAFVEQYF
CDR3nt: TGTGCCACCGGGGACAGGGCTTTCGTCGAGCAGTACTTC

d_gene: NA
abundance: NA
len: 14
j_gene: TRBJ1-1
v_gene: TRBV5-8
CDR3aa: CASSLKGPNTEAFF
CDR3nt: TGTGCCAGCAGCCTGAAAGGACCGAACACTGAAGCTTTCTTT

d_gene: TRBD1
abundance: NA
len: 16
j_gene: TRBJ2-7
v_gene: TRBV4-1
CDR3aa: CASSQDIPTGFYEQYF
CDR3nt: TGCGCCAGCAGCCAAGATATACCGACAGGGTTCTACGAGCAGTACTTC

d_gene: TRBD1
abundance: medium-sized
len: 14
j_gene: TRBJ1-1
v_gene: TRBV7-6
CDR3aa: CASSFEQGDTEAFF
CDR3nt: TGTGCCAGCAGCTTTGAGCAGGGGGATACTGAAGCTTTCTTT

d_gene: NA
abundance: NA
len: 13
j_gene: TRBJ1-1
v_gene: TRBV5-4
CDR3aa: CASSQAGSTEAFF
CDR3nt: TGTGCCAGCAGTCAGGCGGGGAGCACTGAAGCTTTCTTT

d_gene: NA
abundance: NA
len: 13
j_gene: TRBJ2-7
v_gene: TRBV10-3
CDR3aa: CAIREGGSDEQYF
CDR3nt: TGTGCCATCAGGGAGGGGGGAAGCGACGAGCAGTACTTC

d_gene: TRBD1
abundance: NA
len: 14
j_gene: TRBJ1-1
v_gene: TRBV19
CDR3aa: CASRPTGRRTEAFF
CDR3nt: TGTGCCAGTAGACCGACAGGGCGGCGGACTGAAGCTTTCTTT

d_gene: NA
abundance: NA
len: 15
j_gene: TRBJ2-2
v_gene: TRBV5-4
CDR3aa: CASSWSRQLAGELFF
CDR3nt: TGTGCCAGCAGCTGGAGTAGACAGCTAGCCGGGGAGCTGTTTTTT

d_gene: TRBD2
abundance: few
len: 14
j_gene: TRBJ2-1
v_gene: TRBV6-4
CDR3aa: CASSERGEYNEQFF
CDR3nt: TGTGCCAGCAGTGAACGGGGGGAATACAATGAGCAGTTCTTC

d_gene: TRBD1
abundance: NA
len: 15
j_gene: TRBJ2-7
v_gene: TRBV7-3
CDR3aa: CASSLTGQGTYEQYF
CDR3nt: TGTGCCAGCAGCTTAACGGGACAGGGGACCTACGAGCAGTACTTC

d_gene: NA
abundance: NA
len: 12
j_gene: TRBJ1-1
v_gene: TRBV14
CDR3aa: CASSIRADEAFF
CDR3nt: TGTGCCAGCAGCATCCGGGCCGACGAAGCTTTCTTT

d_gene: NA
abundance: NA
len: 15
j_gene: TRBJ1-4
v_gene: TRBV4-1
CDR3aa: CASSQDSGGDEKLFF
CDR3nt: TGCGCCAGCAGCCAAGATTCGGGGGGAGATGAAAAACTGTTTTTT

d_gene: NA
abundance: NA
len: 14
j_gene: TRBJ2-7
v_gene: TRBV5-4
CDR3aa: CASSGSGPAGEQYF
CDR3nt: TGTGCCAGCTCCGGCTCGGGACCAGCCGGCGAGCAGTACTTC

d_gene: NA
abundance: NA
len: 14
j_gene: TRBJ1-1
v_gene: TRBV9
CDR3aa: CASSAGPTNTEAFF
CDR3nt: TGTGCCAGCAGCGCAGGTCCAACGAACACTGAAGCTTTCTTT

d_gene: NA
abundance: once
len: 12
j_gene: TRBJ2-3
v_gene: TRBV27
CDR3aa: CASRDESGTQYF
CDR3nt: TGTGCCAGCCGGGACGAGTCGGGTACGCAGTATTTT

d_gene: TRBD1
abundance: once
len: 17
j_gene: TRBJ1-6
v_gene: TRBV27
CDR3aa: CASRLNRGPGYNSPLHF
CDR3nt: TGTGCCAGCAGACTCAACAGGGGGCCGGGCTATAATTCACCCCTCCACTTT

d_gene: NA
abundance: NA
len: 16
j_gene: TRBJ2-2
v_gene: TRBV15
CDR3aa: CATSRAGEADTGELFF
CDR3nt: TGTGCCACCAGCAGAGCGGGGGAGGCGGACACCGGGGAGCTGTTTTTT

d_gene: TRBD1
abundance: NA
len: 15
j_gene: TRBJ2-3
v_gene: TRBV7-3
CDR3aa: CASSPGTGLLNTQYF
CDR3nt: TGTGCCAGCAGCCCCGGGACAGGGCTTCTCAATACGCAGTATTTT

d_gene: NA
abundance: few
len: 16
j_gene: TRBJ1-4
v_gene: TRBV15
CDR3aa: CATSRATSRYNEKLFF
CDR3nt: TGTGCCACCAGCAGAGCCACGTCTCGATATAATGAAAAACTGTTTTTT

d_gene: NA
abundance: NA
len: 14
j_gene: TRBJ2-5
v_gene: TRBV7-9
CDR3aa: CASSPNPGGETQYF
CDR3nt: TGTGCCAGCAGCCCCAACCCGGGGGGCGAGACCCAGTACTTC

d_gene: NA
abundance: NA
len: 13
j_gene: TRBJ2-1
v_gene: TRBV7-9
CDR3aa: CASSFSGRNEQFF
CDR3nt: TGTGCCAGCAGCTTTAGCGGAAGGAATGAGCAGTTCTTC

d_gene: TRBD1
abundance: NA
len: 12
j_gene: TRBJ1-5
v_gene: TRBV10-3
CDR3aa: CATQTGEQPQHF
CDR3nt: TGTGCCACTCAAACAGGGGAACAGCCCCAGCATTTT

d_gene: NA
abundance: NA
len: 12
j_gene: TRBJ2-3
v_gene: TRBV18
CDR3aa: CASSPGADTQYF
CDR3nt: TGTGCCAGCTCACCAGGGGCAGATACGCAGTATTTT

d_gene: NA
abundance: NA
len: 14
j_gene: TRBJ2-7
v_gene: TRBV5-4
CDR3aa: CASFPRGREYEQYF
CDR3nt: TGTGCCAGCTTCCCCAGGGGCAGGGAATACGAGCAGTACTTC

d_gene: TRBD2
abundance: NA
len: 18
j_gene: TRBJ2-1
v_gene: TRBV9
CDR3aa: CASSTSRTSGGARNEQFF
CDR3nt: TGTGCCAGCAGCACCTCACGGACTAGCGGGGGGGCTAGAAATGAGCAGTTCTTC

d_gene: TRBD1
abundance: NA
len: 15
j_gene: TRBJ1-1
v_gene: TRBV5-8
CDR3aa: CASSPGTGGHTEAFF
CDR3nt: TGTGCCAGCAGCCCGGGGACAGGGGGCCATACTGAAGCTTTCTTT

d_gene: TRBD1
abundance: NA
len: 13
j_gene: TRBJ2-2
v_gene: TRBV6-5
CDR3aa: CASSLTGDGELFF
CDR3nt: TGTGCCAGCAGTTTGACAGGGGACGGGGAGCTGTTTTTT

d_gene: TRBD2
abundance: NA
len: 15
j_gene: TRBJ2-1
v_gene: TRBV4-1
CDR3aa: CASSQGAGGYNEQFF
CDR3nt: TGCGCCAGCAGCCAAGGAGCGGGAGGATACAATGAGCAGTTCTTC

d_gene: TRBD1
abundance: NA
len: 15
j_gene: TRBJ1-1
v_gene: TRBV7-9
CDR3aa: CASSLGQGAYTEAFF
CDR3nt: TGTGCCAGCAGCTTAGGGCAGGGGGCCTACACTGAAGCTTTCTTT

d_gene: NA
abundance: NA
len: 11
j_gene: TRBJ1-1
v_gene: TRBV5-6
CDR3aa: CASSYVGEAFF
CDR3nt: TGTGCCAGCAGCTATGTGGGAGAAGCTTTCTTT

d_gene: NA
abundance: NA
len: 14
j_gene: TRBJ2-3
v_gene: TRBV21-1
CDR3aa: CAPAGAGSTDTQYF
CDR3nt: TGTGCTCCAGCTGGTGCGGGAAGCACAGATACGCAGTATTTT

d_gene: NA
abundance: NA
len: 11
j_gene: TRBJ2-5
v_gene: TRBV6-5
CDR3aa: CASSYSETQYF
CDR3nt: TGTGCCAGCAGTTACTCAGAGACCCAGTACTTC

d_gene: TRBD1
abundance: NA
len: 18
j_gene: TRBJ1-1
v_gene: TRBV19
CDR3aa: CASSIGAGTGALNTEAFF
CDR3nt: TGTGCCAGTAGTATAGGGGCCGGGACAGGGGCACTGAACACTGAAGCTTTCTTT

d_gene: TRBD2
abundance: NA
len: 16
j_gene: TRBJ2-1
v_gene: TRBV7-9
CDR3aa: CASSLFAGGLWGEQFF
CDR3nt: TGTGCCAGCAGCTTATTCGCGGGGGGCCTCTGGGGTGAGCAGTTCTTC

d_gene: NA
abundance: NA
len: 13
j_gene: TRBJ2-7
v_gene: TRBV11-2
CDR3aa: CASSLQTSYEQYF
CDR3nt: TGTGCCAGCAGCTTACAGACGTCCTACGAGCAGTACTTC

d_gene: NA
abundance: NA
len: 14
j_gene: TRBJ1-1
v_gene: TRBV10-3
CDR3aa: CAISDWAGNTEAFF
CDR3nt: TGTGCCATCAGTGATTGGGCAGGGAACACTGAAGCTTTCTTT

d_gene: NA
abundance: NA
len: 13
j_gene: TRBJ2-7
v_gene: TRBV2
CDR3aa: CASGDSLSYEQYF
CDR3nt: TGTGCCAGCGGGGACTCTCTTTCCTACGAGCAGTACTTC

d_gene: NA
abundance: NA
len: 15
j_gene: TRBJ2-7
v_gene: TRBV7-9
CDR3aa: CASSLSGGGPPEQYF
CDR3nt: TGTGCCAGCAGCCTATCCGGGGGAGGCCCCCCCGAGCAGTACTTC

d_gene: TRBD2
abundance: NA
len: 15
j_gene: TRBJ2-7
v_gene: TRBV10-3
CDR3aa: CAISESSGTIYEQYF
CDR3nt: TGTGCCATCAGTGAGTCAAGCGGGACTATCTACGAGCAGTACTTC

d_gene: NA
abundance: NA
len: 14
j_gene: TRBJ1-1
v_gene: TRBV5-6
CDR3aa: CASSLVGVGSEAFF
CDR3nt: TGTGCCAGCAGCTTGGTGGGGGTGGGGAGTGAAGCTTTCTTT

d_gene: NA
abundance: many
len: 18
j_gene: TRBJ1-6
v_gene: TRBV2
CDR3aa: CASSEFPPLGSYNSPLHF
CDR3nt: TGTGCCAGCAGTGAATTCCCACCCCTCGGCTCCTATAATTCACCCCTCCACTTT

d_gene: NA
abundance: NA
len: 15
j_gene: TRBJ2-2
v_gene: TRBV11-3
CDR3aa: CASSLLRGNTGELFF
CDR3nt: TGTGCCAGCAGCTTACTGCGGGGGAACACCGGGGAGCTGTTTTTT

d_gene: NA
abundance: NA
len: 18
j_gene: TRBJ1-6
v_gene: TRBV13
CDR3aa: CASSLQGSLSSYNSPLHF
CDR3nt: TGTGCCAGCAGTCTACAGGGTAGTCTGAGCTCCTATAATTCACCCCTCCACTTT

d_gene: NA
abundance: NA
len: 14
j_gene: TRBJ2-5
v_gene: TRBV6-1
CDR3aa: CASISDPSESTQYF
CDR3nt: TGTGCCAGCATTTCGGACCCTTCGGAATCGACCCAGTACTTC

d_gene: TRBD1
abundance: NA
len: 15
j_gene: TRBJ1-5
v_gene: TRBV7-6
CDR3aa: CASSLGQGEAQPQHF
CDR3nt: TGTGCCAGCAGCTTAGGACAGGGCGAAGCTCAGCCCCAGCATTTT

d_gene: TRBD2
abundance: NA
len: 16
j_gene: TRBJ2-5
v_gene: TRBV28
CDR3aa: CASSLYGGSVEETQYF
CDR3nt: TGTGCCAGCAGTTTATACGGCGGGAGTGTTGAAGAGACCCAGTACTTC

d_gene: NA
abundance: NA
len: 14
j_gene: TRBJ1-4
v_gene: TRBV6-6
CDR3aa: CASSYTGQSEKLFF
CDR3nt: TGTGCCAGCAGTTACACTGGACAGTCTGAAAAACTGTTTTTT